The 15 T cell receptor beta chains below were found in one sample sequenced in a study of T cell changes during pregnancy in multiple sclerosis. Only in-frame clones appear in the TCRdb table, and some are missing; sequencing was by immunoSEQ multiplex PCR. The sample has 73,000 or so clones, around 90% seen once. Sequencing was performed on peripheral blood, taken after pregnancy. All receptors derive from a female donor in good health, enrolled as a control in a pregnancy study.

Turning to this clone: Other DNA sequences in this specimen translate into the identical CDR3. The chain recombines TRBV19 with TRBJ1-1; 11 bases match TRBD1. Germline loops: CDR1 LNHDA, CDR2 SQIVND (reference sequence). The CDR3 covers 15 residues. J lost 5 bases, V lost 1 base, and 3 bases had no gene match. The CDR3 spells CASSIGGTGGTEAFF. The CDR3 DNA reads TGTGCCAGTAGTATAGGGGGGACAGGGGGGACTGAAGCTTTCTTT.

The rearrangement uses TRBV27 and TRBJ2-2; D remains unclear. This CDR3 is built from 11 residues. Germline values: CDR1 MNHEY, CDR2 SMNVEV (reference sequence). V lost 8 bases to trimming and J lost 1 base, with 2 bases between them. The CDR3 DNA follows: TGTGCCAGCCGGAACACCGGGGAGCTGTTTTTT. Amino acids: CASRNTGELFF.

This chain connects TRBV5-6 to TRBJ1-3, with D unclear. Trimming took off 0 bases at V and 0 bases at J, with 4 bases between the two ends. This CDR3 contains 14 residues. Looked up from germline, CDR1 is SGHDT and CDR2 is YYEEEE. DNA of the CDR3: TGTGCCAGCAGCTTGGACGGCTCTGGAAACACCATATATTTT. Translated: CASSLDGSGNTIYF. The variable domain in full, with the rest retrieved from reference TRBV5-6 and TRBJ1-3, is DAGVTQSPTHLIKTRGQQVTLRCSPKSGHDTVSWYQQALGQGPQFIFQYYEEEERQRGNFPDRFSGHQFPNYSSELNVNALLLGDSALYLCASSLDGSGNTIYFGEGSWLTVV.

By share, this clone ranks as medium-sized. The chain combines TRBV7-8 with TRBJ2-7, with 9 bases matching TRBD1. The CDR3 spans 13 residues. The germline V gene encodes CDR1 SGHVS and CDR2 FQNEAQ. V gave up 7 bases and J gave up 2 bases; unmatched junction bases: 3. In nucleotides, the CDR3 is TGTGCCAGCACCTGGGACAGGGCCTACGAGCAGTACTTC. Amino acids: CASTWDRAYEQYF.

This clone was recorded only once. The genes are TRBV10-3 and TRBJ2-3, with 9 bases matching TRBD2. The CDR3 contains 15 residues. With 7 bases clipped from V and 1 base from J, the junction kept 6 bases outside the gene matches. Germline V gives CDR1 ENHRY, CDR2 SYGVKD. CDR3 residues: CAIKSTSGGTDTQYF. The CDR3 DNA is TGTGCCATCAAATCGACTAGCGGAGGCACAGATACGCAGTATTTT.

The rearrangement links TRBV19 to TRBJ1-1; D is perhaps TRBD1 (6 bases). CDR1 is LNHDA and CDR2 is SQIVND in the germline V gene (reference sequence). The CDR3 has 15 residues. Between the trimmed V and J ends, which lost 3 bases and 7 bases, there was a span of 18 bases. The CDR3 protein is CASSIALGGGGEAFF. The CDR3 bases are TGTGCCAGTAGTATTGCCCTGGGAGGGGGTGGTGAAGCTTTCTTT.

The DNA for the CDR3 is TGTGCCAGCAGTGAATGGGGCGAAAATTCACCCCTCCACTTT. Translated: CASSEWGENSPLHF. The chain combines TRBV6-4 with TRBJ1-6, with D perhaps TRBD1 (5 bases). Germline V gene data show CDR1 as MRHNA and CDR2 as SNTAGT. The CDR3 has 14 amino acids. V lost 3 bases, J lost 7 bases, and 10 bases lay in between.

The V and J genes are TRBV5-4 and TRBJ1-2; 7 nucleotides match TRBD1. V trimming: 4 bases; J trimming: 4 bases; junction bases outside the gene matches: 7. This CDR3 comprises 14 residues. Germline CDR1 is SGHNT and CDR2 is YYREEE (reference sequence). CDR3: CASSPDRVGYGYTF. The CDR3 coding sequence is TGTGCCAGCAGCCCAGACAGGGTAGGCTATGGCTACACCTTC.

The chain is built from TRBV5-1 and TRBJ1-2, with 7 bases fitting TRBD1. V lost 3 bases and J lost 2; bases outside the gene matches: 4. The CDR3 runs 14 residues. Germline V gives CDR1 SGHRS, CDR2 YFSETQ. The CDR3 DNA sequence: TGCGCCAGCAGCTCCTTACAGGGGAACTATGGCTACACCTTC. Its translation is CASSSLQGNYGYTF.

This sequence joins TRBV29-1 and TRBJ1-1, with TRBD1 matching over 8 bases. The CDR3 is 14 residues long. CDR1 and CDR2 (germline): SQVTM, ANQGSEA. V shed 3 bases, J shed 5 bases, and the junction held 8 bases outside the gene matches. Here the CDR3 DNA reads TGCAGCGTTGATGGCGGGCAGGGGGCGACTGAAGCTTTCTTT. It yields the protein CSVDGGQGATEAFF.

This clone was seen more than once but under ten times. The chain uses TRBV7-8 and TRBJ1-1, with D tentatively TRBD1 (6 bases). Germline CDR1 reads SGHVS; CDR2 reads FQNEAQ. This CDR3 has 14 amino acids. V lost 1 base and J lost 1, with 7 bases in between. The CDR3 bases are TGTGCCAGCAGCTTAGGACAGGCGAACACTGAAGCTTTCTTT. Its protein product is CASSLGQANTEAFF.

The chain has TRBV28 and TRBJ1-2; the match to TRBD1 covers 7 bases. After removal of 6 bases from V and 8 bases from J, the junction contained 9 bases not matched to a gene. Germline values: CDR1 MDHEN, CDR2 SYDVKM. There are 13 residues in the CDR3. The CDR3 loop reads CASRPGQVEGYTF. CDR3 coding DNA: TGTGCCAGCAGACCCGGACAGGTCGAGGGCTACACCTTC.

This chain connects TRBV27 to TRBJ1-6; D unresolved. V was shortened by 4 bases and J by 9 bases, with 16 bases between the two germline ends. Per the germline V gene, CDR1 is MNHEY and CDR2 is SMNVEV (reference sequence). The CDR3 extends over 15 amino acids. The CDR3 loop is CASSSTVGGPSPLHF. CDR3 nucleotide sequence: TGTGCCAGCAGTTCTACCGTCGGAGGGCCTTCACCCCTCCACTTT.

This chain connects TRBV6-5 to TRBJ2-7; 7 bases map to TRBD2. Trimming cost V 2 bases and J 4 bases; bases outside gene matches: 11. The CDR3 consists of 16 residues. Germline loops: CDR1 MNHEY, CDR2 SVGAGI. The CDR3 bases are TGTGCCAGCAGTTACAGGCTAGCGGCCCCGGGTTACGAGCAGTACTTC. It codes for CASSYRLAAPGYEQYF.

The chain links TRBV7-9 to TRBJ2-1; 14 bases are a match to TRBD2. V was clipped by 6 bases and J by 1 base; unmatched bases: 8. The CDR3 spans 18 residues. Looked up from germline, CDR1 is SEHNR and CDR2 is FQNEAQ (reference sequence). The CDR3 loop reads CASSTGLAGDFSYNEQFF. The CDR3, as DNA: TGTGCCAGCAGTACGGGACTAGCGGGGGATTTTTCCTACAATGAGCAGTTCTTC.